This T cell receptor (beta chain) was profiled in a study of neoadjuvant nivolumab and ipilimumab in lung cancer. Study-wide context: The combination arm added day-1 ipilimumab 1 mg/kg to nivolumab 3 mg/kg on days 1, 15, 29. Findings of the study overall: Blood richness before therapy tracked richness in tumors resected after neoadjuvant therapy. Resected tumors had greater TCR richness and clonality than uninvolved lung. TCR clonality did not significantly correlate with pathologic tumor regression.

Points on this clone: Its antigen is still unknown.

Clones were sequenced by immunoSEQ multiplex PCR, and TCRdb holds only the in-frame ones, with some missing. The sample consists of approximately 26,000 clones, about 85% of them appearing once. J was trimmed by 6 bases and V by 5 bases; bases with no gene match: 3. The CDR3 length is 14 residues. Germline CDR1 and CDR2: SNHLY and FYNNEI. The TCR comes from an adult with non-small cell lung cancer. The chain uses TRBV2 and TRBJ2-2; TRBD2 matches at 10 bases. This specimen consisted of peripheral blood, obtained before neoadjuvant nivolumab, alone or with ipilimumab. CDR3 coding DNA: TGTGCCAGCAGTAAGGGACTAGCGCCCGGGGAGCTGTTTTTT. Translating it yields CASSKGLAPGELFF. The full variable domain, its missing parts supplied by reference TRBV2 and TRBJ2-2, is EPEVTQTPSHQVTQMGQEVILRCVPISNHLYFYWYRQILGQKVEFLVSFYNNEISEKSEIFDDQFSVERPDGSNFTLKIRSTKLEDSAMYFCASSKGLAPGELFFGEGSRLTVL.